The text below deals with one T cell receptor beta chain. The source of the sample is a study of blood T cell repertoires in COVID-19. Study background: Italy, Spain and the United States were the sources of the convalescent and acute COVID-19 samples.

Trimming took 5 bases from V and 7 from J, leaving 21 bases between them. This CDR3 is 17 amino acids long. Germline CDR1 is SGHVS and CDR2 is FQNEAQ. Using immunoSEQ multiplex PCR, the repertoire was profiled, and TCRdb retains in-frame clones only, with some absent. The sample carries fewer than 250,000 clones, approximately 80% recorded once. The sequencing sample was made of peripheral blood. This clonotype was obtained from a woman aged 45 to 65 with acute or convalescent COVID-19. The gene calls are TRBV7-8 and TRBJ1-6, with a weak D call TRBD1 (6 bases). The CDR3 region is CASSHSGGPSQNSPLHF. CDR3 nucleotides: TGTGCCAGCAGCCACTCCGGGGGGCCCTCCCAAAATTCACCCCTCCACTTT. The full variable domain, with the rest looked up from reference TRBV7-8 and TRBJ1-6, is GAGVSQSPRYKVAKRGQDVALRCDPISGHVSLFWYQQALGQGPEFLTYFQNEAQLDKSGLPSDRFFAERPEGSVSTLKIQRTQQEDSAVYLCASSHSGGPSQNSPLHFGNGTRLTVT.